The clone carrying this T cell receptor (beta chain) was detected many times. What it binds is unknown. This specimen comes from a study of T cell repertoires in cytomegalovirus infection. On the study more broadly: Matching HLA type, along with CMV infection, was indicated by public TCR beta signatures. Study results and limitations: The ex vivo response was dominated by HLA-C-restricted CMV-specific TCR beta clonotypes. Summed public TCR beta family frequency identified CMV carriers bearing the relevant HLA.

A single record per CDR3 protein comes from TCRdb applying MiXCR to the reads. This sample has almost 500,000 distinct CDR3 sequences, with around 11% found just once. The CDR3 runs to 15 residues. The germline V gene encodes CDR1 SGHTA and CDR2 FQGTGA. The ends were cut back, 2 bases at V and 6 bases at J, with 16 bases in the middle. The receptor comes from a human donor in good health (CMV status not recorded). Some clones in this sample may be carry-over from other donors' samples. The sample consisted of PBMCs. The rearrangement joins TRBV7-3 to TRBJ1-2; D remains ambiguous. CDR3 nucleotides: TGTGCCAGCAGCTTACTTGGAACTCCCGGCCATGGCTACACCTTC. Its protein is CASSLLGTPGHGYTF.